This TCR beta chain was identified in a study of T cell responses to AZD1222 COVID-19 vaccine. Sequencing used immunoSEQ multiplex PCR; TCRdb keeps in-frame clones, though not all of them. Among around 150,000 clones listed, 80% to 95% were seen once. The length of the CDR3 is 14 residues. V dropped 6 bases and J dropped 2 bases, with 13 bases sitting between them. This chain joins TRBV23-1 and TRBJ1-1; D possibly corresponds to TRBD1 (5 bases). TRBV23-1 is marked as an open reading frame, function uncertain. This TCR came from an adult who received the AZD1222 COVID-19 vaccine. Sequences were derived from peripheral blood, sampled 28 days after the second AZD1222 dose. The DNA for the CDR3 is TGCGCCAGCAGAATCTTCAGGGATAACACTGAAGCTTTCTTT. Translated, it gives CASRIFRDNTEAFF.